The rows below give T cell receptor beta chains drawn from one sample of a study of Ad26.COV2.S vaccination and SARS-CoV-2 variants. Profiling relied on immunoSEQ multiplex PCR, and the TCRdb table lists in-frame clones only, not all of them. This repertoire shows some 320,000 clones, around 81% found once; its top ten account for about 2.1%. Sample: peripheral blood, taken in a trial of Ad26.COV2.S vaccine versus placebo. The origin of the receptors is a person between 18 and 65 years old who received the Ad26.COV2.S COVID-19 vaccine or a placebo. Both conserved end residues are part of each CDR3. The order of the fields is clone size, J gene, V gene, D gene, CDR3 DNA, CDR3 protein. D genes are given only for firm matches. Clone size appears in some rows only: once, few, many, or a class for an expanded clone.

NA	TRBJ2-5	TRBV5-1	NA	TGCGCCAGCATTGTAGACCCCAGTACGGAGACCCAGTACTTC	CASIVDPSTETQYF
NA	TRBJ1-2	TRBV9	NA	TGTGCCAGCAGCGTAGGATCAGTAACTAACTATGGCTACACCTTC	CASSVGSVTNYGYTF
NA	TRBJ1-5	TRBV19	TRBD1	TGTGCCAGTAGTAGCCCTGGCCCGGACAGGAGGGTGGATCAGCCCCAGCATTTT	CASSSPGPDRRVDQPQHF
once	TRBJ2-7	TRBV5-4	NA	TGTGCCAGCAGCTCCTCGGACAGCCTCTACGAGCAGTACTTC	CASSSSDSLYEQYF
NA	TRBJ1-1	TRBV9	NA	TGTGCCAGCAGCGTAGGTTCAGGGGCAACTGAAGCTTTCTTT	CASSVGSGATEAFF
once	TRBJ2-5	TRBV18	NA	TGTGCCAGCTCAACCAGGGTAGAGACCCAGTACTTC	CASSTRVETQYF
NA	TRBJ1-6	TRBV30	NA	TGTGCCTGGAGTCCAGACCGCATAACCCCGAGGACACCCCTCCACTTT	CAWSPDRITPRTPLHF
NA	TRBJ1-5	TRBV5-1	NA	TGCGCCAGCAGCTTTGGAGGGGGTGATCAGCCCCAGCATTTT	CASSFGGGDQPQHF
NA	TRBJ2-7	TRBV12-3/TRBV12-4	TRBD1	TGTGCCAGCAGACAGGGGATACAGGACGAGCAGTACTTC	CASRQGIQDEQYF
once	TRBJ2-2	TRBV28	TRBD1	TGTGCCAGCAGTACAGGGGCCGGGGAGCTGTTTTTT	CASSTGAGELFF
NA	TRBJ2-2	TRBV5-1	TRBD1	TGCGCCAGCAGCTTGGGGCAGGGGGACACCGGGGAGCTGTTTTTT	CASSLGQGDTGELFF
NA	TRBJ1-4	TRBV15	NA	TGTGCCACCAGCGGCCGACCCGGGGCAACTAATGAAAAACTGTTTTTT	CATSGRPGATNEKLFF
NA	TRBJ2-3	TRBV14	NA	TGTGCCAGCAGCCTTCTCAGGTTTGCTAGCACAGATACGCAGTATTTT	CASSLLRFASTDTQYF
once	TRBJ1-1	TRBV6-5	TRBD1	TGTGCCAGCATTCCGCCGGGACAGGGAAACACTGAAGCTTTCTTT	CASIPPGQGNTEAFF
once	TRBJ2-7	TRBV2	TRBD1	TGTGCCAGCAAGGACACAGGGGGTAGATACGAGCAGTACTTC	CASKDTGGRYEQYF
NA	TRBJ2-2	TRBV18	NA	TGTGCCAGCTCACCGAGGGTCCGCAACACCGGGGAGCTGTTTTTT	CASSPRVRNTGELFF
NA	TRBJ1-6	TRBV5-5	NA	TGTGCCAGCAGCTTGACCCTCGGCAGTAGCTCCTATAATTCACCCCTCCACTTT	CASSLTLGSSSYNSPLHF
NA	TRBJ1-1	TRBV7-6	NA	TGTGCCAGCAGCTGGGAAACCTGGACTGAAGCTTTCTTT	CASSWETWTEAFF
NA	TRBJ1-3	TRBV6-5	NA	TGTGCCAGCAGTTACTCGGACAACTCTGGAAACACCATATATTTT	CASSYSDNSGNTIYF
NA	TRBJ1-6	TRBV5-1	TRBD1	TGCGCCAGCAGCCCGGGACAGGGGGCAAATTCACCCCTCCACTTT	CASSPGQGANSPLHF
NA	TRBJ2-6	TRBV15	NA	TGTGCCACCAGCAGAGGAGGGGCCGGGGCCAACGTCCTGACTTTC	CATSRGGAGANVLTF
NA	TRBJ2-7	TRBV27	TRBD1	TGTGCCAGCAGTCCTCGTTTCCGACAGGGGTTACACGAGCAGTACTTC	CASSPRFRQGLHEQYF
once	TRBJ2-5	TRBV2	TRBD1	TGTGCCAGCGGGGCACAGGGGAGCCAAGAGACCCAGTACTTC	CASGAQGSQETQYF
NA	TRBJ1-1	TRBV5-1	NA	TGCGCCAGCAGCCTTACCTTTCCGGGCGGCACTGAAGCTTTCTTT	CASSLTFPGGTEAFF
NA	TRBJ1-6	TRBV5-1	NA	TGCGCCAGCAGCTACCCTGACCTCCCGAATTCACCCCTCCACTTT	CASSYPDLPNSPLHF
NA	TRBJ1-4	TRBV29-1	NA	TGCAGCGGGGCACTCGGTAATGAAAAACTGTTTTTT	CSGALGNEKLFF
NA	TRBJ2-5	TRBV6-6	NA	TGTGCCAGCAGCAACGTCCCGCCGGAGACCCAGTACTTC	CASSNVPPETQYF
NA	TRBJ2-7	TRBV21-1	NA	TGTGCCAGCAGCAAAGTCCCCCCGGACTACGAGCAGTACTTC	CASSKVPPDYEQYF
NA	TRBJ2-1	TRBV21-1	NA	TGTGCCAGCAGCAAAGAAGGCTGGGACAGGGTATCATGCAATGAGCAGTTCTTC	CASSKEGWDRVSCNEQFF
NA	TRBJ1-5	TRBV6-5	NA	TGTGCCAGCAGCCCCCTACCTATTAGCAATCAGCCCCAGCATTTT	CASSPLPISNQPQHF
NA	TRBJ1-3	TRBV9	NA	TGTGCCAGCAGCACGCACGGGCAGGGAAACACCATATATTTT	CASSTHGQGNTIYF
NA	TRBJ2-5	TRBV9	NA	TGTGCCAGCAGCGTAGGGCGAGGTATAGCGGAGACCCAGTACTTC	CASSVGRGIAETQYF
NA	TRBJ2-1	TRBV19	TRBD2	TGTGCCAGTACCCGCCGGGAGGCGGGGGGATACAATGAGCAGTTCTTC	CASTRREAGGYNEQFF
once	TRBJ1-4	TRBV5-6	TRBD1	TGTGCCAGCAGCTGGAGTACAGGGGGCGGTGAAAAACTGTTTTTT	CASSWSTGGGEKLFF
NA	TRBJ2-7	TRBV4-1	NA	TGCGCCAGCAGCCAAACCGGGGACGAGCAGTACTTC	CASSQTGDEQYF
NA	TRBJ2-5	TRBV10-3	NA	TGTGCCATCAGTGAGCCCGGGACTTTGGAGACCCAGTACTTC	CAISEPGTLETQYF
NA	TRBJ2-5	TRBV5-1	TRBD2	TGCGCCAGCAGCTTGGCCCCCGCGGGGCGGGGGGAGACCCAGTACTTC	CASSLAPAGRGETQYF
NA	TRBJ1-6	TRBV6-1	NA	TGTGCCAGCAGTGAAGTTGGGAGGCAGCATTCACCCCTCCACTTT	CASSEVGRQHSPLHF
NA	TRBJ2-2	TRBV25-1	NA	TGTGCCAGCAGTGAATTGGGTGGAATAAGGGACACCGGGGAGCTGTTTTTT	CASSELGGIRDTGELFF
NA	TRBJ2-1	TRBV7-9	NA	TGTGCCAGCAGCTTACCTAATAATCGGGTTGGTGAGCAGTTCTTC	CASSLPNNRVGEQFF